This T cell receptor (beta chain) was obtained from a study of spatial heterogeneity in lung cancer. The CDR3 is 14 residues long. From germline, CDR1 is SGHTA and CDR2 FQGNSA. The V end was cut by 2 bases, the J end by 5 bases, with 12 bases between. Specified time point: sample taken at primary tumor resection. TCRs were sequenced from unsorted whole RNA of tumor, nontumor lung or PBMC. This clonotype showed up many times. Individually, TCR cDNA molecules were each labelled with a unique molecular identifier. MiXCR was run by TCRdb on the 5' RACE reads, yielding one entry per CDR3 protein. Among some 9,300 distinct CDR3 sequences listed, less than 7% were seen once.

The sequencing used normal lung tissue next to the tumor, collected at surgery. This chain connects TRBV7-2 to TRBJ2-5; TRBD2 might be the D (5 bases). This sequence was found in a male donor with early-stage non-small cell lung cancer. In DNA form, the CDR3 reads TGTGCCAGCAGCTTAATGCTAGCCCGGGAGACCCAGTACTTC. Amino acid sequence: CASSLMLARETQYF.